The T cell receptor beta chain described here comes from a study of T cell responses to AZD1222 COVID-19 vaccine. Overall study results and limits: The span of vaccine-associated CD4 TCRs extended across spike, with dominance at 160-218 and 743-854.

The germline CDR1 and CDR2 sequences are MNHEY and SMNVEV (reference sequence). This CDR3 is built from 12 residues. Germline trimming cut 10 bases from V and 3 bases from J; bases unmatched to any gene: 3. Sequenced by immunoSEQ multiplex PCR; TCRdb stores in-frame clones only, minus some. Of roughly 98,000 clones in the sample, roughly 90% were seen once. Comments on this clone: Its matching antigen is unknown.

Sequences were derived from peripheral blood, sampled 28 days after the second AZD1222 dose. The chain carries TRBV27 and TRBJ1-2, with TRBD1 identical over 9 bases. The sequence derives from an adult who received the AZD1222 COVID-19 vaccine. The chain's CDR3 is CATWDRDYGYTF. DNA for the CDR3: TGTGCCACCTGGGACAGGGACTATGGCTACACCTTC.